This T cell receptor (beta chain) was retrieved from a study of T-cell reconstitution after alpha-beta-depleted transplantation in children. Findings and caveats of the study: The study traced high day-60 TCRbeta diversity in some patients to surviving recipient T cells and thymic progenitors. Expanded graft clones, several hundred of them, were reportedly the source of alpha-beta T cells about two months after transplant. Newly made T cells mostly supplied T-cell counts and diversity one year after transplant.

Construction of the TCRbeta library involved unique molecular identifiers. TCRdb analysed the PCR reads with MiXCR anew, one entry per CDR3 protein. This sample has about 470,000 distinct CDR3 sequences; over 40% occur once, and the top ten carry roughly 27%. This clonotype was detected only a few times. Its specificity is unknown. Trimming left V 5 bases short and J 1 base short, with 11 bases between. Per the germline V gene, CDR1 is LNHNV and CDR2 is YYDKDF (reference sequence). This CDR3 region has 14 residues. The source was PBMCs, collected before TCRalphabeta/CD19-depleted stem cell transplant. The rearrangement uses TRBV15 and TRBJ2-5; D might be TRBD1 or TRBD2, each matching 5 bases. The receptor was isolated from a girl aged 2 to 9 with aplastic anemia, due to receive a stem cell transplant. Here the CDR3 reads CATSVPGRQETQYF. CDR3 DNA sequence: TGTGCCACCAGCGTGCCGGGACGCCAAGAGACCCAGTACTTC.